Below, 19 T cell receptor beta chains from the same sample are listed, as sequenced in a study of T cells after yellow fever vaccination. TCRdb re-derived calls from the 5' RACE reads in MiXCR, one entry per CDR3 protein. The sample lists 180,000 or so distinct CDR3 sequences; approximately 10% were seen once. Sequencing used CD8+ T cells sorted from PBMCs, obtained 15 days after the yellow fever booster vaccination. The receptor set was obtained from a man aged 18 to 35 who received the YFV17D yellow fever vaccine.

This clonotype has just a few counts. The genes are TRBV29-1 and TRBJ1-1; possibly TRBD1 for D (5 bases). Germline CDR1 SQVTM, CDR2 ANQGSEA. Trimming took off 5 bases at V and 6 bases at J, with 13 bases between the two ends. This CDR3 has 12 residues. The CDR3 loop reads CSVIKGTAEAFF. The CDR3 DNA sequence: TGCAGCGTTATAAAGGGGACGGCTGAAGCTTTCTTT.

The DNA of the CDR3 is TGTGCCAGCAGCGTGGGGCGGCTGAACTACGAGCAGTACTTC. This gives the protein CASSVGRLNYEQYF. The V call is TRBV9, the J call TRBJ2-7; possibly TRBD1 for D (5 bases). The CDR3 is 14 amino acids. Trimming took off 2 bases at V and 3 bases at J, with 12 bases between the two ends. CDR1 SGDLS and CDR2 YYNGEE come from the germline V gene. The full variable domain, completed using reference TRBV9 and TRBJ2-7, is DSGVTQTPKHLITATGQRVTLRCSPRSGDLSVYWYQQSLDQGLQFLIQYYNGEERAKGNILERFSAQQFPDLHSELNLSSLELGDSALYFCASSVGRLNYEQYFGPGTRLTVT.

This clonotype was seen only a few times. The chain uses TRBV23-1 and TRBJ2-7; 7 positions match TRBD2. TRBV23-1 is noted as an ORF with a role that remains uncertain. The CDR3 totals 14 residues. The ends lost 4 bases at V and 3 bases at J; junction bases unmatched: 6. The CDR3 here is CASSLGGVRYEQYF. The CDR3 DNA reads TGCGCCAGCAGTCTGGGGGGGGTCCGCTACGAGCAGTACTTC.

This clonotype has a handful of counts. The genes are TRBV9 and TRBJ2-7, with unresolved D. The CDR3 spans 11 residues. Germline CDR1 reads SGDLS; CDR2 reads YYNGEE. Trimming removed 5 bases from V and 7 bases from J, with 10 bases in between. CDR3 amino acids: CASRGTREQYV. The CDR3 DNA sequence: TGTGCCAGCAGGGGAACTCGTGAGCAGTACGTC.

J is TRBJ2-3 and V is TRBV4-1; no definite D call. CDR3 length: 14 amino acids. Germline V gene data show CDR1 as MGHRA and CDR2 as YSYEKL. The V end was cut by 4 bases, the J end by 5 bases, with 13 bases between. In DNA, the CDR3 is TGCGCCAGCAGCCCACCGGGCTGGGGAGATACGCAGTATTTT. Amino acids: CASSPPGWGDTQYF.

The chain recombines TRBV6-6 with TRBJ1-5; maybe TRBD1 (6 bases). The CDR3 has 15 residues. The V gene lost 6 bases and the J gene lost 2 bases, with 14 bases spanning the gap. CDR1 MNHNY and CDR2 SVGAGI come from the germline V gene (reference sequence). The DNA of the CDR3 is TGTGCCAGCAGCTCAGGGGAGTTTGGCAATCAGCCCCAGCATTTT. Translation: CASSSGEFGNQPQHF.

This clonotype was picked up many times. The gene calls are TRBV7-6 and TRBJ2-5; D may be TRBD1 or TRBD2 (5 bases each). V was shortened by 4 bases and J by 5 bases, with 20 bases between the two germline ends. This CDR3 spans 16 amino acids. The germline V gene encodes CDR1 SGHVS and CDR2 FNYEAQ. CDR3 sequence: CASSSPPDGTGETQYF. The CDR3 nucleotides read TGTGCCAGCAGCTCGCCCCCCGACGGGACCGGGGAGACCCAGTACTTC.

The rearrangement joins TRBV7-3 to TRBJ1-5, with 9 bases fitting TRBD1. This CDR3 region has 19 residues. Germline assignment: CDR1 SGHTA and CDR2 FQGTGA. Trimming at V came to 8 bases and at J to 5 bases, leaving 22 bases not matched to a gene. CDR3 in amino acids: CASSSRARDRELGDQPQHF. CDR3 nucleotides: TGTGCCAGCTCATCCAGAGCCCGGGACAGGGAACTTGGGGATCAGCCCCAGCATTTT.

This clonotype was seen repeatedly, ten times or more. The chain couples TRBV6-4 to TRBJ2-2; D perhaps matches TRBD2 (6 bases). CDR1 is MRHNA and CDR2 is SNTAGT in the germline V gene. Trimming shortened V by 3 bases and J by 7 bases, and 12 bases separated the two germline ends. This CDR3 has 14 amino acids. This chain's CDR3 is CASSEKGGGGELFF. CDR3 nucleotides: TGTGCCAGCAGTGAGAAGGGAGGTGGCGGGGAGCTGTTTTTT.

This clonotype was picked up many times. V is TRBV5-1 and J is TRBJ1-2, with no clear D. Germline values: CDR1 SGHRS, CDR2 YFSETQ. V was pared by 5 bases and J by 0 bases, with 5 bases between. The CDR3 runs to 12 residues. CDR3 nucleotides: TGCGCCAGCAGGATCTCTAACTATGGCTACACCTTC. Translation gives CASRISNYGYTF.

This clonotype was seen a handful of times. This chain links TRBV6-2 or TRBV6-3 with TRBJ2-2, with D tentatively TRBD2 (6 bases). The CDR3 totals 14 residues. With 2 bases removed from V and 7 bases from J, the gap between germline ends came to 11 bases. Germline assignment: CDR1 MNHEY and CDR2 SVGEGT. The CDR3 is CASSYVGGNGELFF. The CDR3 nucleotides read TGTGCCAGCAGTTACGTGGGAGGCAACGGGGAGCTGTTTTTT.

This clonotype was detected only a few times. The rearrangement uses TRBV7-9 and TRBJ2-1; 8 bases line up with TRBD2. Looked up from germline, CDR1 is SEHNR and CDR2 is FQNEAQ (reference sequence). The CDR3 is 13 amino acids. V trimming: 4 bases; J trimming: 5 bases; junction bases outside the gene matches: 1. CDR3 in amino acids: CASSWGLDNEQFF. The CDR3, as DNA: TGTGCCAGCAGCTGGGGACTAGACAATGAGCAGTTCTTC. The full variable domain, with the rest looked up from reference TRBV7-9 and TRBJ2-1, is DTGVSQNPRHKITKRGQNVTFRCDPISEHNRLYWYRQTLGQGPEFLTYFQNEAQLEKSRLLSDRFSAERPKGSFSTLEIQRTEQGDSAMYLCASSWGLDNEQFFGPGTRLTVL.

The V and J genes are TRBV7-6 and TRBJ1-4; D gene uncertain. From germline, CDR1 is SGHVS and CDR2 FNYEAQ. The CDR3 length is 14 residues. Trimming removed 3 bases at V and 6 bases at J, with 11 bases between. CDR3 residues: CASSFGRLHEKLFF. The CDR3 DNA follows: TGTGCCAGCAGCTTTGGCAGATTGCATGAAAAACTGTTTTTT.

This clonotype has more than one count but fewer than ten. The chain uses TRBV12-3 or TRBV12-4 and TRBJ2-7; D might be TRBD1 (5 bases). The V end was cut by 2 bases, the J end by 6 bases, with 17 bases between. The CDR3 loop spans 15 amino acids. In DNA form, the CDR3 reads TGTGCCAGCAGTTTAAATCCGGGCAGGGTGGGCGAGCAGTACGTC. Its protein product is CASSLNPGRVGEQYV.

CDR3: CASRAGTGFREQYV. The CDR3 coding sequence is TGTGCCAGCAGAGCCGGGACAGGGTTTCGCGAGCAGTACGTC. The chain joins TRBV6-2 or TRBV6-3 to TRBJ2-7; 9 bases agree with TRBD1. With 6 bases clipped from V and 6 bases from J, the junction kept 9 bases outside the gene matches. CDR1 MNHEY and CDR2 SVGEGT come from the germline V gene. The CDR3 consists of 14 residues.

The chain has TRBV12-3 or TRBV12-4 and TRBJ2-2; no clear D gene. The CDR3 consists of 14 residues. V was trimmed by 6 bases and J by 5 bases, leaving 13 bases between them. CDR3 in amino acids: CASRNPKKTGELFF. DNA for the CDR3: TGTGCCAGCAGGAACCCGAAGAAGACCGGGGAGCTGTTTTTT.

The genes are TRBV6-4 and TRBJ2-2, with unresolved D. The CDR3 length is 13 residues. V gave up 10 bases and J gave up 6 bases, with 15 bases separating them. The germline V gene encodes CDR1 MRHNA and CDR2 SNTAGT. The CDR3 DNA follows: TGTGCCAAGTCAAAGAACCGGGCCGGGGAGCTGTTTTTT. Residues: CAKSKNRAGELFF.

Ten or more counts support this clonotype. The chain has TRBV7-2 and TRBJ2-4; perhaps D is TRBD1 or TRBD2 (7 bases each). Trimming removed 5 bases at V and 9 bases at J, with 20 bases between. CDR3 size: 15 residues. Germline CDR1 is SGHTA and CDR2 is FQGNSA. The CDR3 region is CASSPMGRGGSIQYF. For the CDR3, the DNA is TGTGCCAGCAGCCCGATGGGCAGGGGGGGGAGCATTCAGTACTTC.

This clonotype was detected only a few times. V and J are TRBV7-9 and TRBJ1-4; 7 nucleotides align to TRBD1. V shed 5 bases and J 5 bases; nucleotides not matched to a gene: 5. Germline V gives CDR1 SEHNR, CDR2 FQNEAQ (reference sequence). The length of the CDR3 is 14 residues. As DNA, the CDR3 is TGTGCCAGCAGCAAGGGACAGCAGAATGAAAAACTGTTTTTT. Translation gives CASSKGQQNEKLFF.